The next 4 T cell receptor beta chains were all read from a single sample in a study of tumor-infiltrating lymphocytes in oesophageal squamous cell carcinoma. TCRdb processed the PCR reads anew with MiXCR; each CDR3 protein has one entry. The sample lists fewer than 20,000 distinct CDR3 sequences; 44% were seen once. The sequenced sample was blood. These receptors originate from a female donor with esophageal squamous cell carcinoma.

By its share, this clonotype is medium-sized. The chain carries TRBV12-3 or TRBV12-4 and TRBJ1-2; perhaps TRBD1 as D (5 bases). CDR3 length equals 13 residues. Trimming took off 4 bases at V and 4 bases at J, with 10 bases between the two ends. CDR3 amino acids: CASSWDGSYGYTF. As DNA, the CDR3 is TGTGCCAGCAGTTGGGACGGTTCCTATGGCTACACCTTC.

This chain joins TRBV11-2 and TRBJ2-5; tentatively, D is TRBD1 or TRBD2 (6 bases each). CDR1 is SGHAT, CDR2 FQNNGV, per germline. V was clipped by 3 bases and J by 11 bases, with 16 bases between them. The CDR3 runs to 13 residues. This CDR3 reads CASSLGGTDTQYF. The CDR3 DNA sequence: TGTGCCAGCAGCTTGGGGGGCACAGATACGCAGTACTTC.

This clonotype occurred many times. The J gene is TRBJ1-1, the V gene TRBV6-1; D uncertain. Germline CDR1 and CDR2: MNHNS and SASEGT. This CDR3 has 13 amino acids. Trimming took 5 bases from V and 8 from J, leaving 15 bases between them. CDR3: CASSYHILGEAFF. DNA of the CDR3: TGTGCCAGCAGTTATCACATCCTCGGGGAAGCTTTCTTT.

A note on this clonotype: A junction boundary mismatches the germline segment, possibly from a read error. V is TRBV6-1 and J is TRBJ2-7; unclear D gene. The J call is uncertain, as TRBJ2-1 better fits the DNA end. The CDR3 runs to 12 residues. CDR1 and CDR2 (germline): MNHNS, SASEGT. In nucleotides, the CDR3 is TGTGCCAGCAGTAGAACCTACAGTGAGCAGTTCTTC. It yields the protein CASSRTYSEQFF.